This T cell receptor (beta chain) was observed in a study of T cell responses to AZD1222 COVID-19 vaccine. On the study more broadly: Combined were second doses at about 4 or about 12 weeks.

This CDR3 has 13 amino acids. With 7 bases clipped from V and 6 bases from J, the junction kept 6 bases outside the gene matches. CDR1 and CDR2 (germline): SGHVS, FQNEAQ. Whole-study results and caveats: The donor group comprised mostly white British people and more females; the analysis possibly underestimated clonal diversity. Scientists sampled the repertoires only once the peak T cell response had passed. Recipients of AZD1222 seropositive at baseline numbered only five or six.

With respect to this clone: As yet, its antigen is unknown.

Data came from immunoSEQ multiplex PCR; TCRdb stores just in-frame clones and leaves some out. Of roughly 20,000 clones in the sample, approximately 80% are singletons; the top ten hold less than 55%. This chain connects TRBV7-8 to TRBJ2-4, with TRBD2 matching over 7 bases. The clonotype originates from an adult in good health. Sample: peripheral blood, taken on day 0 of AZD1222 vaccination. As DNA, the CDR3 is TGTGCCAGCATGGCCGGCGGGGGAAACATTCAGTACTTC. Its protein product is CASMAGGGNIQYF.